The clone carrying this TCR beta chain was seen many times. The data are from a study of T cells in Graves' hyperthyroidism and ophthalmopathy. CDR3 length equals 14 residues. Per the germline V gene, CDR1 is SGHRS and CDR2 is YFSETQ. V was trimmed by 3 bases and J by 6 bases, leaving 15 bases between them. The investigators amplified TCR beta CDR3 regions from RNA transcripts. The TCR CDR3 first-round RT-PCR relied on the HTBI primer set. TCRdb itself ran the multiplex PCR reads through MiXCR, one entry per CDR3 protein. The sample holds 340,000 or so distinct CDR3 sequences, approximately 17% seen once.

This TCR came from a man younger than 40 with Graves' hyperthyroidism. The rearrangement joins TRBV5-1 to TRBJ1-2; no reliable D call. Input material: blood. CDR3 region: CASSSGSGPNGYTF. The CDR3 DNA is TGCGCCAGCAGCTCCGGGTCCGGACCAAATGGCTACACCTTC.